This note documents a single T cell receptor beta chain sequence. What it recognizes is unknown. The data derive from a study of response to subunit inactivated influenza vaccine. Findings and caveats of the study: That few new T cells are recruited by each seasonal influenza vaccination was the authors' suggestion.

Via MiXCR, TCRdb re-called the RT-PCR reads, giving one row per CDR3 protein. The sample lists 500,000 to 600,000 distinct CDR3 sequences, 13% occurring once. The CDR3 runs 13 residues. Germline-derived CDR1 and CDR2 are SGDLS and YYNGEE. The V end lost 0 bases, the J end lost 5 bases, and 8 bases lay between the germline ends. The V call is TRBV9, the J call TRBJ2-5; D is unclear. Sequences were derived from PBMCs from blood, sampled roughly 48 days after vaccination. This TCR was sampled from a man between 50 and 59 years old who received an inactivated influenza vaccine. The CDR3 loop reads CASSVVFGETQYF. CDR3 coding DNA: TGTGCCAGCAGCGTAGTTTTTGGGGAGACCCAGTACTTC.